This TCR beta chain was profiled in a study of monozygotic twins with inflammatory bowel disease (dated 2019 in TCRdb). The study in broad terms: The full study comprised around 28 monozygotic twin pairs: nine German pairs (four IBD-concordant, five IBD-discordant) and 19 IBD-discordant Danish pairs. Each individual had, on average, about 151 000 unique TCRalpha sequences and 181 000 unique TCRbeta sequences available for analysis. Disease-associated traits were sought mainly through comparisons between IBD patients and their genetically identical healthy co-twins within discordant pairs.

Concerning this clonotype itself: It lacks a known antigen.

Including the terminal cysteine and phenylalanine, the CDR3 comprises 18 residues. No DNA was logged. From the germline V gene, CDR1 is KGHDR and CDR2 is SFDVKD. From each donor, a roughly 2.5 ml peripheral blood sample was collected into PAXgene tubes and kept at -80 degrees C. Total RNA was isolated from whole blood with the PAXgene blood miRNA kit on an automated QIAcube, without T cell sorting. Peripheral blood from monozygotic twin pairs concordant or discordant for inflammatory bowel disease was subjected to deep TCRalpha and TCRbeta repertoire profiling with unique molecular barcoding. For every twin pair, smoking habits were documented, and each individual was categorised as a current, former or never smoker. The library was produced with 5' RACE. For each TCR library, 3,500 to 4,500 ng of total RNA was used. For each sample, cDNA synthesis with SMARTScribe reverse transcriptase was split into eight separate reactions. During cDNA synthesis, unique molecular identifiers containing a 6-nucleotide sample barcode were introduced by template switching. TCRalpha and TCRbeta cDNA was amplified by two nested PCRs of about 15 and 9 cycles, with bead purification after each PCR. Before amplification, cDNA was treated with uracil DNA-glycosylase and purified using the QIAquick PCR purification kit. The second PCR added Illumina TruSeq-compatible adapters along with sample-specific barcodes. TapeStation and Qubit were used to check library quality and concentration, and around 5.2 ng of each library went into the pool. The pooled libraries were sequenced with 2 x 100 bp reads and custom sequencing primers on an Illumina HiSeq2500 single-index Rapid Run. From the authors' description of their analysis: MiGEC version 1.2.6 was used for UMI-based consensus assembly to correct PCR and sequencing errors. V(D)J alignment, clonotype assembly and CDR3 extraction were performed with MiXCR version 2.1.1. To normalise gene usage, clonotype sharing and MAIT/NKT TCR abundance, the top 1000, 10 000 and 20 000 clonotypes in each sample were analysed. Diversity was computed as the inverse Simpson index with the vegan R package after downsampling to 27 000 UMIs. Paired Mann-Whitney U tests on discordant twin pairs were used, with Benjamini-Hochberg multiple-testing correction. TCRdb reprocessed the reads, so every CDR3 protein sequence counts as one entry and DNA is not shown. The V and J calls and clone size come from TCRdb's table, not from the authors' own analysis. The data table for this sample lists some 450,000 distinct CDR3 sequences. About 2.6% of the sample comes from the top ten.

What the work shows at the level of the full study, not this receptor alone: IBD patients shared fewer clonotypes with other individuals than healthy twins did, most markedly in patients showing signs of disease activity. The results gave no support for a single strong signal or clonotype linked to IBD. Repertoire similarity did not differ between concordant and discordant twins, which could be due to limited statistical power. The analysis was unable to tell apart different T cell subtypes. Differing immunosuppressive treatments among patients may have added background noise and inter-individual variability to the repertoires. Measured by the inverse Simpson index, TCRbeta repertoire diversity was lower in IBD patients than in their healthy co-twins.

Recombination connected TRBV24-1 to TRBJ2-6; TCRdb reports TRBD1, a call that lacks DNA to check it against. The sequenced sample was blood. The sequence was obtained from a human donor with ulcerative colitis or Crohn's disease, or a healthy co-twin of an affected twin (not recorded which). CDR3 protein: CATSDSGQGESGANVLTF.